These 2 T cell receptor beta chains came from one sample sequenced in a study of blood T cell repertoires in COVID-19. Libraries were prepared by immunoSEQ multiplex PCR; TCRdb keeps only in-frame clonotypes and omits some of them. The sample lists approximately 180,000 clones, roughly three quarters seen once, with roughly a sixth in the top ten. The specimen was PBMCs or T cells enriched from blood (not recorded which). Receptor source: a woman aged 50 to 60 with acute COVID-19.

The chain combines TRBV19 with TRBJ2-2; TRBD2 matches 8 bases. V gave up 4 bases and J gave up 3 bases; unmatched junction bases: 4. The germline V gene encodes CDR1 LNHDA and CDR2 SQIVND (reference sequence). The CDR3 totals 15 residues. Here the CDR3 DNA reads TGTGCCAGTAGTACCCCGGGACTAGACACCGGGGAGCTGTTTTTT. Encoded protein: CASSTPGLDTGELFF.

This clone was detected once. The CDR3 reads CASFGQGTRYGYTF. The DNA for the CDR3 is TGTGCCAGTTTCGGACAGGGGACCCGATATGGCTACACCTTC. J is TRBJ1-2 and V is TRBV19; 9 bases are a match to TRBD1. Germline lookup yields CDR1 LNHDA and CDR2 SQIVND (reference sequence). J gave up 5 bases and V 8 bases, and 9 bases lay outside the gene matches. This CDR3 contains 14 residues.